The 7 T cell receptor beta chains below come from one sample, sequenced in a study of cytomegalovirus exposure and HLA in healthy donors. Amplification used 60 Vbeta primers and 13 Jbeta primers. Measured with immunoSEQ multiplex PCR; TCRdb has only the in-frame clones, and not every one. There are some 140,000 clones in the sample; about 83% occur only once, and roughly 4.2% lies in the top ten. The sample consisted of PBMCs. The receptors derive from a woman aged 40 to 50 in good health and CMV-seronegative.

This chain links TRBV9 with TRBJ2-2, with 8 bases lining up with TRBD2. The germline CDR1 and CDR2 sequences are SGDLS and YYNGEE. The CDR3 has 15 amino acids. V shed 1 base, J shed 3 bases, and the junction held 2 bases outside the gene matches. The CDR3, as DNA: TGTGCCAGCAGCGTACGGGGGGGTTACACCGGGGAGCTGTTTTTT. Amino acids: CASSVRGGYTGELFF.

CDR3 sequence (DNA): TGTGCCATCAGTGAGTCGAAGACAGGCCTCTCCTACGAGCAGTACTTC. Its protein is CAISESKTGLSYEQYF. The chain links TRBV10-3 to TRBJ2-7, with D possibly TRBD1 on 6 matching bases. In germline, CDR1 is ENHRY, CDR2 SYGVKD. The germline V and J ends were trimmed by 0 bases and 0 bases, with 12 bases remaining between them. CDR3 length equals 16 residues.

The chain is built from TRBV28 and TRBJ2-7; the match to TRBD2 covers 14 bases. Per germline, CDR1 MDHEN and CDR2 SYDVKM. Trimming removed 5 bases from V and 3 bases from J; junction bases left unmatched: 12. This CDR3 is 18 amino acids long. For the CDR3, the DNA is TGTGCCAGCAGTCCTAACCGACTAGCGGGAGGGCGATTCTACGAGCAGTACTTC. Translating it yields CASSPNRLAGGRFYEQYF.

The chain couples TRBV5-6 to TRBJ1-4, with D perhaps TRBD1 (6 bases). In germline, CDR1 is SGHDT, CDR2 YYEEEE. V lost 4 bases, J lost 0 bases, and 13 bases lay in between. The CDR3 length is 16 residues. The CDR3 DNA is TGTGCCAGCAGCGGTGACAGGAGATCAACTAATGAAAAACTGTTTTTT. Protein sequence: CASSGDRRSTNEKLFF.

The chain is built from TRBV4-1 and TRBJ1-1; TRBD1 agrees at 10 bases. J lost 4 bases, V lost 3 bases, and 5 bases had no gene match. This CDR3 is built from 15 residues. Germline assignment: CDR1 MGHRA and CDR2 YSYEKL. DNA for the CDR3: TGCGCCAGCAGCCAGGGACAGGGGTCGGGCACTGAAGCTTTCTTT. Protein product: CASSQGQGSGTEAFF.

The CDR3 region is CASSFRAGVGKTEQYF. CDR3 nucleotide sequence: TGTGCCAGCAGCTTTAGGGCGGGAGTCGGGAAGACCGAGCAGTACTTC. V is TRBV5-4 and J is TRBJ2-7; 7 nucleotides align to TRBD2. The junction had 14 bases not matched to a gene; V was cut back by 2 bases and J by 6 bases. The CDR3 extends over 16 amino acids. Germline CDR1 SGHNT, CDR2 YYREEE (reference sequence).

The CDR3 DNA is TGTGCCAGCAGTTATGGCCGAGGGCTCTCCTACGAGCAGTACTTC. This sequence encodes CASSYGRGLSYEQYF. V is TRBV6-5 and J is TRBJ2-7, with D possibly matching TRBD2 (5 bases). Trimming removed 3 bases at V and 0 bases at J, with 12 bases between. The CDR3 length is 15 residues. Germline V gives CDR1 MNHEY, CDR2 SVGAGI.